The T cell receptor beta chain described here comes from a study of CD8 T cell repertoires and HIV-1 epitope variants (dated by TCRdb to the early 2020s). Describing the broader study: In separate culture wells, T cells were stimulated with each of twenty-five peptides that represented autologous and known Gag and Nef epitope variants. Cultures ran for around nine days in IMDM with gentamicin, with half-media changes on days 3 and 7 adding IL-2, IL-7 and IL-15. A total of around 80 T cell cultures were run, with each culture condition done in triplicate except for one peptide, which was done in duplicate. An aliquot of 1M T cells was set aside as an uncultured baseline condition, separate from the roughly 84 T cell cultures. Using the EasySep Human T Cell Enrichment Kit, T cells were enriched and then co-cultured with an equal number of autologous T cell-negative cells acting as antigen-presenting cells. The epitopes tested were three Gag epitope families plus Nef HW9 and YT9. The control conditions were a CMV, EBV and flu peptide pool, the Ebola AY9 epitope as a negative control, and a well with no peptide.

What the work shows at the level of the full study, not this receptor alone: The study identified eight to ten antigen-specific TCR beta clonotypes, more than 5 of which appeared to be cross-reactive for autologous or known escape epitope variants. The assay identified only TCR beta chains and indicated proliferation in response to antigen, without indicating T cell function or cytokine profile. A few clonotypes recognized the Nef KF9 family and one the HW9 family, with no responses to the TAALDMSHF plasma variant.

The EasySep Human CD8+ T Cell Enrichment Kit was used on day 10 to isolate CD8+ T cells from every culture. The immunoSEQ platform was used to sequence TCR beta CDR3 regions at survey depth. The QIAamp DNA micro kit was used to extract genomic DNA from every cultured and uncultured CD8+ T cell population. For the original study's pipeline: Samples with under 5,000 productive reads were excluded, and this exclusion removed about 7% of the 75 HIV peptide-stimulated cultures. A MANAFEST web app trimmed sequences to CDR3 and removed nonproductive sequences, CDR3s under 5 amino acids, and those not starting C or ending F/W. For a clonotype to count as antigen-specific, the clonotype had to expand relative to the no-peptide control in at least 2 of 3 replicates at FDR 0.01, and only within one epitope family. Specific clonotypes also needed at least fivefold higher frequency than in wells stimulated with peptides from other epitope families. The table was pulled from immuneACCESS by TCRdb, which kept in-frame rearrangements only. Such tables lose some clones; where checked, under half of the loss comes from unresolved V genes, and the rest has no known cause. That table gives V, J and clone size, and the DNA gave D and trimming. This sample comprises roughly 5,000 clones, approximately 66% of them detected only once. Of the sample, over 40% falls within the top ten clones.

This clone is assessed as medium-sized (0.01 to 0.1%). There is no known antigen for this receptor. The record has no base qualities; no much larger clone is one base away. V and J lose 1 base and 9 bases, and a span of 10 bases separates them. CDR1 LNHDA and CDR2 SQIVND were looked up in the germline V gene (reference sequence). The cysteine opens and the phenylalanine closes a CDR3 of 13 amino acids. Just the 39-base CDR3 DNA is kept, in frame starting at base 1. The sequencing sample was made of cultured CD8+ T cells derived from PBMCs. The sequence joins TRBV19 to TRBJ1-5; the D gene cannot be named for sure. The origin of this receptor is a male donor with HIV. The CDR3: CASSIVPEGPQHF. The DNA is as follows: TGTGCCAGTAGTATAGTTCCGGAGGGGCCCCAGCATTTT.